This T cell receptor (beta chain) was sequenced in a study of cytomegalovirus exposure and HLA in healthy donors. Study-wide context: Unique TCR beta sequences numbering about 100 million came from around 180 million T cells in an earlier analysis. Study-wide results and caveats: Among the most significant clusters, several appeared linked to common viral pathogens in a later analysis.

Trimming cost V 0 bases and J 2 bases; bases outside gene matches: 9. Per germline, CDR1 MNHNS and CDR2 SASEGT. The CDR3 contains 17 residues. This clone was seen more than once but under ten times. Its target is not known. The primer mix had 60 Vbeta and 13 Jbeta primers. Assay used: immunoSEQ multiplex PCR; TCRdb lists only in-frame clones, some missing. Altogether more than 95,000 clones are present, around 73% being singletons, with the ten largest covering under 1.5%. The TCR was taken from a young man in good health and CMV-seronegative. This chain connects TRBV6-1 to TRBJ2-7; 8 nucleotides align to TRBD2. The sequencing sample was made of PBMCs. The DNA of the CDR3 is TGTGCCAGCAGTGAAGCATCGGGAGGGGCAGGGGCCTACGAGCAGTACTTC. It translates to CASSEASGGAGAYEQYF.